This T cell receptor (beta chain) appears in the sequencing data of a study of CD8+CD57+ T cells in acquired aplastic anemia. Study at large: Average DNA yield from sorted CD4+ and CD8+ cells was approximately 3 ug.

Genomic DNA, serving as template, underwent TCR beta VDJ and CDR3 profiling. TCRdb recomputed calls from the reads with MiXCR, one row per CDR3 protein. The table has 200,000 to 300,000 distinct CDR3 sequences, 82% seen once; the top ten hold 35% to 50%. Patients selected for sequencing had displayed CD8+CD57+ cell expansion by flow cytometry. There was no therapy given to any patient before the blood sampling took place. Per germline, CDR1 SGHVS and CDR2 FQNEAQ. This CDR3 has 14 residues. V was shortened by 5 bases and J by 6 bases, with 15 bases between the two germline ends. This sequence was found in a human donor with aplastic anemia. V usage is TRBV7-8 and J usage is TRBJ2-3; D is unresolved. Sample: sorted CD4+, CD8+, or CD8+CD57+ T cells (not recorded which) from PBMCs. CDR3 DNA: TGTGCCAGCAGCAGTGCAGTCCGTCCCGATACGCAGTATTTT. Its protein product is CASSSAVRPDTQYF.